Following are 20 T cell receptor beta chains from one sample sequenced in a study of Tregs in tolerant kidney transplant recipients. Related graft donors supplied nonmyeloablative bone marrow transplants, and mixed chimerism was transient. Using immunoSEQ multiplex PCR, the repertoire was profiled, and TCRdb retains in-frame clones only, with some absent. This table holds tens of thousands of clones, 91% found once. The material was CD8+ T cells from blood (PBMCs), obtained 24 months after the transplant. These receptors all come from a human patient who received a combined kidney and bone marrow transplant. The T cells may partly be graft donor cells.

This chain uses TRBV10-3 with TRBJ1-2; D not certain. The CDR3 runs to 11 residues. CDR1 is ENHRY and CDR2 is SYGVKD in the germline V gene. V lost 3 bases to trimming and J lost 5 bases, with 4 bases between them. CDR3: CAISDLYGYTF. The CDR3 nucleotides are TGTGCCATCAGTGATCTATATGGCTACACCTTC.

The chain uses TRBV27 and TRBJ2-2, with TRBD2 as a possible D gene (5 bases). Trimming removed 4 bases at V and 3 bases at J, with 9 bases between. Germline loops: CDR1 MNHEY, CDR2 SMNVEV (reference sequence). The CDR3 spans 14 residues. CDR3 protein: CASSYGRDTGELFF. CDR3 DNA sequence: TGTGCCAGCAGTTACGGGCGGGACACCGGGGAGCTGTTTTTT.

The chain recombines TRBV7-2 with TRBJ2-7; 7 nucleotides line up with TRBD2. Trimming at V came to 4 bases and at J to 3 bases, leaving 3 bases not matched to a gene. Looked up from germline, CDR1 is SGHTA and CDR2 is FQGNSA. This CDR3 region has 13 residues. The CDR3 loop is CASSSSSGYEQYF. CDR3 DNA: TGTGCCAGCAGCTCCTCTAGCGGCTACGAGCAGTACTTC.

Comment on this clone: The junction differs from germline at one of its ends, possibly a read error. The chain links TRBV7-3 to TRBJ1-2; D is unresolved. Germline-derived CDR1 and CDR2 are SGHTA and FQGTGA. This CDR3 contains 13 residues. The CDR3, as DNA: TGTGCCAGCAGCTTAAACGCATACTATGGCCACACCTTC. This translates into CASSLNAYYGHTF. Together with reference TRBV7-3 and TRBJ1-2, the CDR3 gives the full variable domain: GAGVSQTPSNKVTEKGKYVELRCDPISGHTALYWYRQSLGQGPEFLIYFQGTGAADDSGLPNDRFFAVRPEGSVSTLKIQRTERGDSAVYLCASSLNAYYGHTFGSGTRLTVV.

The genes are TRBV28 and TRBJ1-2; 7 nucleotides match TRBD1. V gave up 7 bases and J gave up 8 bases; unmatched junction bases: 7. This CDR3 has 12 residues. From germline, CDR1 is MDHEN and CDR2 SYDVKM. In nucleotides, the CDR3 is TGTGCCAGCACCGACAGGGCCCCGGGCTACACCTTC. This codes for CASTDRAPGYTF.

V is TRBV19 and J is TRBJ1-5; 10 nucleotides agree with TRBD1. The trim removed 4 bases at V and 7 bases at J, leaving 7 bases unmatched. CDR3 length: 15 amino acids. Germline V lookup: CDR1 LNHDA, CDR2 SQIVND (reference sequence). The CDR3 coding sequence is TGTGCCAGTAGTACCGACCGGGACAGGGGACAGCCCCAGCATTTT. It specifies CASSTDRDRGQPQHF.

V gene TRBV9 combines with J gene TRBJ1-2; 8 nucleotides align to TRBD1. Trimming took 3 bases from V and 3 from J; bases not matched to a gene: 4. Germline assignment: CDR1 SGDLS and CDR2 YYNGEE. The CDR3 is made up of 14 amino acids. The CDR3 reads CASSASTGDYGYTF. In nucleotides, the CDR3 is TGTGCCAGCAGCGCGTCGACAGGGGACTATGGCTACACCTTC.

The chain links TRBV7-3 to TRBJ2-3; D may be TRBD1 (6 bases). The germline V gene has CDR1 SGHTA and CDR2 FQGTGA. The CDR3 covers 14 residues. Trimming stripped 5 bases from V and 6 bases from J, with 15 bases between. In DNA, the CDR3 is TGTGCCAGCAGCCTCACAGGGAAAGGTGATACGCAGTATTTT. This sequence encodes CASSLTGKGDTQYF.

This clone appeared a single time. This sequence joins TRBV4-1 and TRBJ2-1; 9 nucleotides agree with TRBD2. Trimming cost V 2 bases and J 7 bases; bases outside gene matches: 15. Germline lookup yields CDR1 MGHRA and CDR2 YSYEKL. The CDR3 covers 18 residues. CDR3 in DNA: TGCGCCAGCAGCCAAAGGGGGGGACACGCGGGAGGGTATAATGAGCAGTTCTTC. This gives the protein CASSQRGGHAGGYNEQFF.

The rearrangement links TRBV9 to TRBJ1-3, with unresolved D. The CDR3 is 16 residues long. The germline gives CDR1 SGDLS, CDR2 YYNGEE. Trimming shortened V by 4 bases and J by 0 bases, and 14 bases separated the two germline ends. CDR3 DNA sequence: TGTGCCAGCAGCCCAACAGACGTCAGCTCTGGAAACACCATATATTTT. As protein: CASSPTDVSSGNTIYF. The whole variable domain, remainder taken from reference TRBV9 and TRBJ1-3, is DSGVTQTPKHLITATGQRVTLRCSPRSGDLSVYWYQQSLDQGLQFLIQYYNGEERAKGNILERFSAQQFPDLHSELNLSSLELGDSALYFCASSPTDVSSGNTIYFGEGSWLTVV.

This chain uses TRBV10-2 with TRBJ2-1; 10 bases match TRBD2. CDR3 length: 11 amino acids. V lost 8 bases and J lost 11; bases outside the gene matches: 3. CDR1 is WSHSY, CDR2 SAAADI, per germline. The CDR3 region is CASLLAGKQFF. CDR3 nucleotides: TGCGCCAGCTTACTAGCGGGGAAGCAGTTCTTC.

The chain employs TRBV2 and TRBJ1-1; no definite D call. This CDR3 has 13 amino acids. Per the germline V gene, CDR1 is SNHLY and CDR2 is FYNNEI. The V end was cut by 3 bases, the J end by 7 bases, with 12 bases between. CDR3 bases: TGTGCCAGCAGTGAGCGGCCACTCTTTGAAGCTTTCTTT. Its protein is CASSERPLFEAFF.

This chain's CDR3 is CASSGGQGGSYEQYF. Written as DNA, the CDR3 is TGTGCCAGCAGTGGCGGACAGGGCGGTTCCTACGAGCAGTACTTC. This chain joins TRBV27 and TRBJ2-7; 8 nucleotides match TRBD1. The junction had 7 bases not matched to a gene; V was cut back by 5 bases and J by 1 base. This CDR3 has 15 amino acids. Looked up from germline, CDR1 is MNHEY and CDR2 is SMNVEV (reference sequence).

This clone was counted once. The gene calls are TRBV28 and TRBJ2-5; the D is unclear. CDR1 is MDHEN and CDR2 is SYDVKM in the germline V gene. The CDR3 is made up of 16 amino acids. V was trimmed by 1 base and J by 0 bases, leaving 12 bases between them. The CDR3 reads CASSLYGAAYQETQYF. The CDR3 DNA follows: TGTGCCAGCAGTTTATACGGCGCGGCCTACCAAGAGACCCAGTACTTC. The full variable domain, its missing parts supplied by reference TRBV28 and TRBJ2-5, is DVKVTQSSRYLVKRTGEKVFLECVQDMDHENMFWYRQDPGLGLRLIYFSYDVKMKEKGDIPEGYSVSREKKERFSLILESASTNQTSMYLCASSLYGAAYQETQYFGPGTRLLVL.

V usage is TRBV7-9 and J usage is TRBJ1-4; no reliable D call. Germline V gene lookup returns CDR1 SEHNR and CDR2 FQNEAQ (reference sequence). V gave up 1 base and J gave up 5 bases, with 8 bases separating them. This CDR3 region has 14 residues. The CDR3 is CASSLGSANEKLFF. CDR3 nucleotides: TGTGCCAGCAGCTTAGGTAGCGCCAATGAAAAACTGTTTTTT.

The chain combines TRBV27 with TRBJ2-1; D is unclear. The CDR3 spans 11 residues. Germline V gives CDR1 MNHEY, CDR2 SMNVEV (reference sequence). The ends were cut back, 10 bases at V and 7 bases at J, with 11 bases in the middle. The CDR3 here is CAISRWNEQFF. DNA for the CDR3: TGTGCCATTTCGAGGTGGAATGAGCAGTTCTTC.

This sequence joins TRBV9 and TRBJ2-3; the D is unclear. Trimming removed 2 bases at V and 2 bases at J, with 3 bases between. The length of the CDR3 is 12 residues. Per germline, CDR1 SGDLS and CDR2 YYNGEE. The CDR3 bases are TGTGCCAGCAGCGTCATCACAGATACGCAGTATTTT. This sequence encodes CASSVITDTQYF.

This clone was observed a single time. This chain connects TRBV7-3 to TRBJ2-3; D is possibly TRBD2 (6 bases). The CDR3 length is 18 residues. Per the germline V gene, CDR1 is SGHTA and CDR2 is FQGTGA. V was cut by 5 bases and J by 0 bases, with 21 bases left in between. CDR3 in amino acids: CASSPGTRGVTSTDTQYF. The CDR3 coding sequence is TGTGCCAGCAGCCCCGGGACTCGCGGGGTTACTAGCACAGATACGCAGTATTTT.

The chain couples TRBV19 to TRBJ2-7, with TRBD2 matching over 16 bases. Germline CDR1 LNHDA, CDR2 SQIVND (reference sequence). The length of the CDR3 is 18 residues. V shed 1 base and J 6 bases; nucleotides not matched to a gene: 9. CDR3 loop: CASSIAGLAGGGLSEQYF. In nucleotides, the CDR3 is TGTGCCAGTAGTATAGCGGGACTAGCGGGAGGGGGGTTATCCGAGCAGTACTTC. The full variable domain, with the rest looked up from reference TRBV19 and TRBJ2-7, is DGGITQSPKYLFRKEGQNVTLSCEQNLNHDAMYWYRQDPGQGLRLIYYSQIVNDFQKGDIAEGYSVSREKKESFPLTVTSAQKNPTAFYLCASSIAGLAGGGLSEQYFGPGTRLTVT.

The chain is built from TRBV9 and TRBJ2-7, with TRBD2 matching over 8 bases. The CDR3 has 14 amino acids. J gave up 3 bases and V 0 bases, and 2 bases lay outside the gene matches. The V gene's germline CDR1 is SGDLS and CDR2 YYNGEE. The CDR3, as DNA: TGTGCCAGCAGCGTAGGGAGCGGGGGCTACGAGCAGTACTTC. Translating gives CASSVGSGGYEQYF.